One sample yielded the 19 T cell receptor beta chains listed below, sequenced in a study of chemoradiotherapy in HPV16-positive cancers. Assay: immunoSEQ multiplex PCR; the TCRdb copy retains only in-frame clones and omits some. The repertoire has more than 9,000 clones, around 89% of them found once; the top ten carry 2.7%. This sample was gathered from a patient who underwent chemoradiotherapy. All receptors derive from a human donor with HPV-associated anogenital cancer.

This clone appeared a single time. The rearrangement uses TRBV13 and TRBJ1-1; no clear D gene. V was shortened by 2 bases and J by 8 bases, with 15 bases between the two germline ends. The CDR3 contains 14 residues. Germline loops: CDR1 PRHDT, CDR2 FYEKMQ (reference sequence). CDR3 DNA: TGTGCCAGCAGCTTAACGATGGACGGCATGGAAGCTTTCTTT. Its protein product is CASSLTMDGMEAFF.

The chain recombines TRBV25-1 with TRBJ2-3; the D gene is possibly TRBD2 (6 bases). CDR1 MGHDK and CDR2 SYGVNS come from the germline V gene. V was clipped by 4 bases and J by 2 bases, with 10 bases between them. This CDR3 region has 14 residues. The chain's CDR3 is CASSGRDSTDTQYF. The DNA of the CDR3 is TGTGCCAGCAGTGGGAGGGACTCCACAGATACGCAGTATTTT.

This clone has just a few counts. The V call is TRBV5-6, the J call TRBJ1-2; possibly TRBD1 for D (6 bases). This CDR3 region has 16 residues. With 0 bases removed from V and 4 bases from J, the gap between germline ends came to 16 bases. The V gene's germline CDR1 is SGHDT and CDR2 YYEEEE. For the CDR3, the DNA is TGTGCCAGCAGCTTGGGACGGGGGCAGATCCTCTATGGCTACACCTTC. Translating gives CASSLGRGQILYGYTF.

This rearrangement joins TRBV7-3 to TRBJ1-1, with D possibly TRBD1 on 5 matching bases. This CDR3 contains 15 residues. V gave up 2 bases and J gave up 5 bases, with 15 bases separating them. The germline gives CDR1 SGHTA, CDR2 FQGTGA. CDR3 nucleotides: TGTGCCAGCAGCTTAGATCTCGGGCGGGGGACTGAAGCTTTCTTT. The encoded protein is CASSLDLGRGTEAFF. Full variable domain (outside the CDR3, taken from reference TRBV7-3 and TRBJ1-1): GAGVSQTPSNKVTEKGKYVELRCDPISGHTALYWYRQSLGQGPEFLIYFQGTGAADDSGLPNDRFFAVRPEGSVSTLKIQRTERGDSAVYLCASSLDLGRGTEAFFGQGTRLTVV.

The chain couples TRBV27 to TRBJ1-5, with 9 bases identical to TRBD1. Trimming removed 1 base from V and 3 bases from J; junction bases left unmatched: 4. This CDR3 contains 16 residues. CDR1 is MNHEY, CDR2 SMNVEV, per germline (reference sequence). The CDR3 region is CASSLYGTGHNQPQHF. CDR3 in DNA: TGTGCCAGCAGTTTATACGGGACAGGGCACAATCAGCCCCAGCATTTT.

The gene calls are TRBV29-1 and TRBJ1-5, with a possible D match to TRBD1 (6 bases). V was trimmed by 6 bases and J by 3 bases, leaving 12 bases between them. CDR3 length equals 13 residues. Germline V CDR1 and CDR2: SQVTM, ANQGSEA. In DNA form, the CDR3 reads TGCAGCGTAAGGGACAATCACAATCAGCCCCAGCATTTT. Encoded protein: CSVRDNHNQPQHF.

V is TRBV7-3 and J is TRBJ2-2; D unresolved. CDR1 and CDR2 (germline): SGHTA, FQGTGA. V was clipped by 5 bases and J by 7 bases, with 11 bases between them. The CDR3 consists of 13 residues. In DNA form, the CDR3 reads TGTGCCAGCAGCCCTGGGGTGTTCGGGGAGCTGTTTTTT. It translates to CASSPGVFGELFF.

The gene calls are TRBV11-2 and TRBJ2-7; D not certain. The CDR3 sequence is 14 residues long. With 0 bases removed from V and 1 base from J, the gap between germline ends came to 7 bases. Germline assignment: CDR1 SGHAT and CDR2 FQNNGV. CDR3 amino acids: CASSLEAQSYEQYF. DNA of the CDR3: TGTGCCAGCAGCTTAGAAGCCCAGTCCTACGAGCAGTACTTC.

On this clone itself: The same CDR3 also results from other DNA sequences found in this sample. Written as DNA, the CDR3 is TGTGCCAGCACTCCCCCTCGCGGGATGAACACTGAAGCTTTCTTT. Its protein is CASTPPRGMNTEAFF. The rearrangement joins TRBV6-1 to TRBJ1-1; D is unclear. Germline CDR1 and CDR2: MNHNS and SASEGT. The CDR3 runs to 15 residues. Trimming removed 7 bases from V and 0 bases from J, with 15 bases in between.

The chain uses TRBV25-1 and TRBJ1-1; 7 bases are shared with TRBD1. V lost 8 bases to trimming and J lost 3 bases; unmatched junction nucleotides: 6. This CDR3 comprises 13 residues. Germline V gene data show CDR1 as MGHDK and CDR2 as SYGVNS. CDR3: CASSNDRDTEAFF. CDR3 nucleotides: TGTGCCAGCTCAAACGACAGGGACACTGAAGCTTTCTTT.

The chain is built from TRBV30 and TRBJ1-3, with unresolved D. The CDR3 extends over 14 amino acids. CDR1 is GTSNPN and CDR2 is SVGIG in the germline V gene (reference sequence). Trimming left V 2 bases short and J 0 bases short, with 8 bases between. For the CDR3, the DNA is TGTGCCTGGAGTAGGGTGGCCTCTGGAAACACCATATATTTT. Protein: CAWSRVASGNTIYF.

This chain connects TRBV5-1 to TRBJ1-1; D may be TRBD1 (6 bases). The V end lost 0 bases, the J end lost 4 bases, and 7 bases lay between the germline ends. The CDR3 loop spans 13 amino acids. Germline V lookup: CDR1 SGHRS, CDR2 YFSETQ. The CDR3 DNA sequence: TGCGCCAGCAGCTTGGACAGGGTCACTGAAGCTTTCTTT. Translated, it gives CASSLDRVTEAFF.

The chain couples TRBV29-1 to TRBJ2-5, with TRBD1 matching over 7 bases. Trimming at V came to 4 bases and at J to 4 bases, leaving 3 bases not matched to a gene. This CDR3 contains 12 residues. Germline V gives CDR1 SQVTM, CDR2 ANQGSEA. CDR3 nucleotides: TGCAGCGTTGTGCCAGGGGGAGAGACCCAGTACTTC. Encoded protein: CSVVPGGETQYF.

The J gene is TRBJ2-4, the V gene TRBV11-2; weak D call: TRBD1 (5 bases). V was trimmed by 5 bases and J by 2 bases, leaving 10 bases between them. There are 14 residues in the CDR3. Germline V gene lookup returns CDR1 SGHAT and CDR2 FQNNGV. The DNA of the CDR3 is TGTGCCAGCAGCACCAGGGTGTCCAAAAACATTCAGTACTTC. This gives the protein CASSTRVSKNIQYF.

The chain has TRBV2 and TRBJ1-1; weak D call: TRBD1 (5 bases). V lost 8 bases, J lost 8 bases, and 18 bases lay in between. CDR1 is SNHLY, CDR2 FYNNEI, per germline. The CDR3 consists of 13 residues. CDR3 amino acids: CASSWRGGAEAFF. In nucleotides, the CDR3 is TGTGCCAGCTCTTGGAGGGGAGGTGCCGAAGCTTTCTTT.

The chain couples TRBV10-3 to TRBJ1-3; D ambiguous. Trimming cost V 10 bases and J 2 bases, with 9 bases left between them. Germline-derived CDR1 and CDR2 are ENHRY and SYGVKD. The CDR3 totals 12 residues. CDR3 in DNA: TGTGCCACACTAGTGACTGGAAACACCATATATTTT. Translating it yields CATLVTGNTIYF.

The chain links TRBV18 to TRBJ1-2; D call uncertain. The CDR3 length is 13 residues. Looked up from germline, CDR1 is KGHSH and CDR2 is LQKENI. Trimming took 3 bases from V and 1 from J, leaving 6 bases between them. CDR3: CASSPDNNYGYTF. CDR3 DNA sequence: TGTGCCAGCTCACCCGACAATAACTATGGCTACACCTTC.

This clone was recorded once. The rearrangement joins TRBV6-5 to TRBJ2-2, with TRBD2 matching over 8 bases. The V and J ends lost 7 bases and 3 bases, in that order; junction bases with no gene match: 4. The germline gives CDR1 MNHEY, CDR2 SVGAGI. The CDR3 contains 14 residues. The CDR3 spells CASKRGGYTGELFF. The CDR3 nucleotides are TGTGCCAGCAAACGGGGGGGGTACACCGGGGAGCTGTTTTTT.

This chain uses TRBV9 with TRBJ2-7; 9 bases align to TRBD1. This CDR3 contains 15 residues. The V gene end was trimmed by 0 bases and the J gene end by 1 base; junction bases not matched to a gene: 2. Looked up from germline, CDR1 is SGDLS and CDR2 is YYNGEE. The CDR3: CASSVAGTGSYEQYF. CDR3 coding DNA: TGTGCCAGCAGCGTAGCCGGGACAGGGTCCTACGAGCAGTACTTC.